A selection of T cell receptor beta chains follows, all from one sample in a study of blood T cells in healthy people across ages. MiXCR, applied by TCRdb to the 5' RACE reads, yields one record per CDR3 protein. The sample lists around 1,500,000 distinct CDR3 sequences, roughly 30% occurring once. The specimen was blood. These receptors all come from a woman in her twenties or thirties in good health. The CDR3 runs from the conserved cysteine through the conserved F or W. A D gene is named only where the DNA matches it firmly. Size is omitted from some rows. Given values are once, few, many or a class for expanded clones.

d_call clone_size j_call v_call cdr3_aa
NA many TRBJ2-5 TRBV4-3 CASSQDGDTQETQYF
NA few TRBJ2-5 TRBV7-9 CASSPEAEGETQYF
TRBD2 few TRBJ2-1 TRBV20-1 CSARAPSGSSYNEQFF
NA few TRBJ1-1 TRBV29-1 CSVDPQNTEAFF
TRBD1 few TRBJ2-7 TRBV20-1 CSAREGGTGGNEQYF
NA NA TRBJ2-5 TRBV9 CASGVALRDTQETQYF
NA NA TRBJ2-6 TRBV28 CASSLVPGARSGANVLTF
NA NA TRBJ2-4 TRBV13 CASSIRDWGDEQYF
NA NA TRBJ1-1 TRBV12-3/TRBV12-4 CASSTTMGDMMNTEAFF
TRBD1 NA TRBJ1-2 TRBV2 CASSSPTGGSLYGYTF
NA NA TRBJ2-7 TRBV4-1 CASSPQPGTATYEQYF
NA NA TRBJ1-2 TRBV27 CASSFNRPSSNYGYTF
NA NA TRBJ2-3 TRBV6-2/TRBV6-3 CASAFLAQITDTQYF
NA NA TRBJ1-2 TRBV5-6 CASSVTGEVYHGYTF
NA NA TRBJ2-1 TRBV20-1 CSATHEGLGLGRFF
NA NA TRBJ2-1 TRBV5-1 CASSLATGAGSYNEQVF
TRBD2 once TRBJ2-3 TRBV5-1 CASSLSGGSLTDTQYF
TRBD2 many TRBJ2-5 TRBV9 CASGLAGAGETQYF
TRBD1 NA TRBJ2-7 TRBV14 CASSFRDSIYEQYF
NA NA TRBJ2-5 TRBV4-1 CASSQVGRRETQYF
NA NA TRBJ2-5 TRBV6-7 CASSLPLNGTQYF
NA NA TRBJ2-1 TRBV5-6 CASSLGARCNEQFF
TRBD1 NA TRBJ2-4 TRBV20-1 CSAIPSGGEAKNIQYF
NA few TRBJ1-4 TRBV6-1 CASRLDQAQKKLFF
NA NA NA TRBV12-3/TRBV12-4 CASSLDGVSGDEQYF
TRBD1 NA TRBJ2-7 TRBV2 CTSRDPGQASYEQYF
TRBD2 NA TRBJ2-7 TRBV6-5 CASNSGGISDGYEQYF
NA NA TRBJ1-2 TRBV4-3 CASSQDQGLNGYTF
NA few TRBJ2-2 TRBV12-3/TRBV12-4 CASSLGQFTGELFF
NA few TRBJ2-1 TRBV20-1 CSAPPRDEQFF
NA NA TRBJ2-3 TRBV20-1 CSARDDGQPTDTQYF
TRBD1 many TRBJ2-1 TRBV4-3 CASSGQAYEQFF
NA once TRBJ2-3 TRBV7-2 CASSLSPDFTDTQYF
NA NA NA TRBV5-1 CASEVGGGGQETQYF
NA NA TRBJ1-4 TRBV7-9 CASSLALHREEGEKLFF
NA NA TRBJ2-1 TRBV27 CASTKGPGYNEQFF
TRBD1 few TRBJ2-7 TRBV12-3/TRBV12-4 CASSPNLGTGRRSASYEQYF
NA NA TRBJ2-7 TRBV12-3/TRBV12-4 CASSLHRDPYEQYF
TRBD2 few TRBJ2-5 TRBV5-1 CASSLWDGGQETQYF
NA NA TRBJ1-2 TRBV12-3/TRBV12-4 CASSLRAGSEGYTF
TRBD1 few TRBJ2-1 TRBV28 CASSLLGTGVHEQFF
NA few TRBJ2-7 TRBV3-1 CASSPRPKTYEQYF
NA many TRBJ2-7 TRBV29-1 CSVEEGQPYEQYF
TRBD2 many TRBJ2-5 TRBV5-1 CASTNGLAGGETQYF